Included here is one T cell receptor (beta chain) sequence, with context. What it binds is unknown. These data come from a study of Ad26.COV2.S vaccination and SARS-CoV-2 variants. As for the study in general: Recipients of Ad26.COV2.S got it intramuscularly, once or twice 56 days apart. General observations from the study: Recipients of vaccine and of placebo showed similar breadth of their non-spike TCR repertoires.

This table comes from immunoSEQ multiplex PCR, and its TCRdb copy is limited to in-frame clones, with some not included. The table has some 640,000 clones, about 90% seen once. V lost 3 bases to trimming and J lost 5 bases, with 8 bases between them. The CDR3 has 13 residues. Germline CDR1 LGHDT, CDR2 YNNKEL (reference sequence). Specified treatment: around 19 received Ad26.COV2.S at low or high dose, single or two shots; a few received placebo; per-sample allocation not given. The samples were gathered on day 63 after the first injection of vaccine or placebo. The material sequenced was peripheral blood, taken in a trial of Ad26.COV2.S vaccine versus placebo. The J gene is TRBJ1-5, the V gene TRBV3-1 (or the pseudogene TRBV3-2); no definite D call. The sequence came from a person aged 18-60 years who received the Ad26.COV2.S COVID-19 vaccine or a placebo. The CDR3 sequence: CASSQGRHQPQHF. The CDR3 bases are TGTGCCAGCAGCCAGGGGAGACATCAGCCCCAGCATTTT.